These T cell receptor beta chains were read from a single sample in a study of cytotoxic CD8 clonotypes in ibrutinib-treated CLL. The repertoire was sequenced with immunoSEQ multiplex PCR; TCRdb's copy has only in-frame clones and lacks some. The sample records tens of thousands of clones, about 68% being singletons. Here the sequenced sample was PBMCs, taken before ibrutinib treatment. Receptors originate from a human donor with chronic lymphocytic leukemia. CDR3s include the opening cysteine and the closing phenylalanine or tryptophan. Each record gives: J gene, V gene, CDR3 length, clone size, D gene, CDR3 DNA, CDR3 protein. The D gene is left open where the match is weak. Rows give clone size only sometimes, using once, few, many, or a class for an expanded clone.

>TRBJ1-5|TRBV6-1|13|once|NA
TGTGCCAGCACAAAGGCCCCCGATCAGCCCCAGCATTTT
CASTKAPDQPQHF
>TRBJ1-2|TRBV5-1|13|NA|NA
TGCGCCAGCAGCTTGGGTGGGTCGGCAGGCTACACCTTC
CASSLGGSAGYTF
>TRBJ1-1|TRBV5-4|15|once|TRBD1
TGTGCCAGCAACCAGGGGGGCAGGACTAACACTGAAGCTTTCTTT
CASNQGGRTNTEAFF
>TRBJ1-3|TRBV7-3|15|NA|NA
TGTGCCAGCAGCCCCGCCTGGGGGTCTGGAAACACCATATATTTT
CASSPAWGSGNTIYF
>TRBJ1-3|TRBV6-5|13|NA|NA
TGTGCCAGCAAGGCTCCTGCTGGAAACACCATATATTTT
CASKAPAGNTIYF
>TRBJ1-2|TRBV9|15|few|TRBD1
TGTGCCAGCAGCGCAGAAGACAGGGATCACTATGGCTACACCTTC
CASSAEDRDHYGYTF
>TRBJ1-1|TRBV5-5|14|NA|TRBD1
TGTGCCAGCAGTGGGACAGGGCAGAGCACTGAAGCTTTCTTT
CASSGTGQSTEAFF
>TRBJ1-1|TRBV5-6|13|NA|NA
TGTGCCAGCAGCTTGGTATCGAACACTGAAGCTTTCTTT
CASSLVSNTEAFF
>TRBJ2-1|TRBV9|16|NA|TRBD1
TGTGCCAGCAGCGTAGGAAGCTCGGGACAGGGGTATGAGCAGTTCTTC
CASSVGSSGQGYEQFF
>TRBJ2-7|TRBV13|15|NA|NA
TGTGCCAGCAGCTTAAGACGGGGCACTCGGAACGAGCAGTACTTC
CASSLRRGTRNEQYF
>TRBJ1-2|TRBV4-3|14|NA|NA
TGCGCCAGCAGCCAAGACCCTCGATACTATGGCTACACCTTC
CASSQDPRYYGYTF